One sample yielded the 29 T cell receptor beta chains listed below, sequenced in a study of blood T cell repertoires in COVID-19. Libraries were prepared by immunoSEQ multiplex PCR; TCRdb keeps only in-frame clonotypes and omits some of them. This table holds roughly 170,000 clones, 80% to 90% found once. The sample taken for sequencing was peripheral blood. These TCRs come from a man aged 65-85 years with active or convalescent COVID-19.

The J gene is TRBJ1-1, the V gene TRBV3-1 (or the pseudogene TRBV3-2); tentatively, D is TRBD1 (5 bases). The CDR3 loop spans 15 amino acids. Trimming cost V 0 bases and J 4 bases, with 12 bases left between them. The germline CDR1 and CDR2 sequences are LGHDT and YNNKEL (reference sequence). CDR3 DNA sequence: TGTGCCAGCAGCCAAGAGGCCGTTGGGGCCACTGAAGCTTTCTTT. Translating gives CASSQEAVGATEAFF.

This chain links TRBV6-5 with TRBJ2-1, with a possible D match to TRBD2 (6 bases). Germline V gene lookup returns CDR1 MNHEY and CDR2 SVGAGI. With 6 bases removed from V and 9 bases from J, the gap between germline ends came to 15 bases. This CDR3 contains 13 residues. CDR3 in DNA: TGTGCCAGCAGACGGACTACCTTCAGTGAGCAGTTCTTC. Protein product: CASRRTTFSEQFF.

This clone was counted between two and nine times. The rearrangement joins TRBV5-1 to TRBJ2-1; D unresolved. The CDR3 contains 15 residues. Trimming removed 2 bases at V and 1 base at J, with 10 bases between. Germline V gene data show CDR1 as SGHRS and CDR2 as YFSETQ. CDR3 DNA: TGCGCCAGCAGCTTACAACAGCTATCCTACAATGAGCAGTTCTTC. Its protein is CASSLQQLSYNEQFF.

This chain connects TRBV10-2 to TRBJ2-3, with 8 bases lining up with TRBD2. The V gene end was trimmed by 7 bases and the J gene end by 0 bases; junction bases not matched to a gene: 9. The germline V gene has CDR1 WSHSY and CDR2 SAAADI. The CDR3 totals 16 residues. The CDR3, as DNA: TGCGCCAGCAACCAAGATAGCGGGGCGAGCACAGATACGCAGTATTTT. Protein: CASNQDSGASTDTQYF.

V usage is TRBV28 and J usage is TRBJ1-2; D perhaps matches TRBD1 (6 bases). Trimming pared 6 bases from V and 5 bases from J, leaving 10 bases between. Germline V gives CDR1 MDHEN, CDR2 SYDVKM. The CDR3 covers 12 residues. As DNA, the CDR3 is TGTGCCAGCAGGCCTACAGGGTATGGCTACACCTTC. Residues: CASRPTGYGYTF.

This chain connects TRBV29-1 to TRBJ1-1, with TRBD1 matching 10 bases. The CDR3 has 16 amino acids. V shed 0 bases and J 0 bases; nucleotides not matched to a gene: 4. The V gene's germline CDR1 is SQVTM and CDR2 ANQGSEA. CDR3 sequence reads: CSVEDRQGALNTEAFF. CDR3 coding DNA: TGCAGCGTTGAAGATCGACAGGGGGCTTTGAACACTGAAGCTTTCTTT.

The chain is built from TRBV5-4 and TRBJ1-2, with TRBD1 identical over 10 bases. This CDR3 comprises 14 residues. The V gene end was trimmed by 4 bases and the J gene end by 8 bases; junction bases not matched to a gene: 8. Germline values: CDR1 SGHNT, CDR2 YYREEE (reference sequence). CDR3: CASSRPGTGEGYTF. DNA of the CDR3: TGTGCCAGCAGCCGACCCGGGACAGGGGAAGGCTACACCTTC. Together with reference TRBV5-4 and TRBJ1-2, the CDR3 gives the full variable domain: ETGVTQSPTHLIKTRGQQVTLRCSSQSGHNTVSWYQQALGQGPQFIFQYYREEENGRGNFPPRFSGLQFPNYSSELNVNALELDDSALYLCASSRPGTGEGYTFGSGTRLTVV.

This clone showed up just once. J is TRBJ2-3 and V is TRBV7-2; D unclear. Germline lookup yields CDR1 SGHTA and CDR2 FQGNSA. This CDR3 has 14 amino acids. The V end lost 1 base, the J end lost 6 bases, and 11 bases lay between the germline ends. The CDR3 loop is CASSLGAGPDTQYF. CDR3 DNA sequence: TGTGCCAGCAGCTTAGGAGCTGGGCCCGATACGCAGTATTTT.

V usage is TRBV6-5 and J usage is TRBJ1-1; D remains unclear. Germline V gives CDR1 MNHEY, CDR2 SVGAGI. Trimming took 9 bases from V and 7 from J, leaving 12 bases between them. There are 11 residues in the CDR3. CDR3 region: CASRRGYEAFF. The CDR3 region has the DNA TGTGCCAGTCGTCGGGGATATGAAGCTTTCTTT.

The chain recombines TRBV30 with TRBJ2-3, with D perhaps TRBD2 (7 bases). Germline V gives CDR1 GTSNPN, CDR2 SVGIG (reference sequence). Trimming took 2 bases from V and 2 from J, leaving 20 bases between them. This CDR3 is built from 17 residues. The CDR3 DNA sequence: TGTGCCTGGAGTTCTCTATGGGGGCTAGCGGACACAGATACGCAGTATTTT. Translating gives CAWSSLWGLADTDTQYF.

This chain uses TRBV11-3 with TRBJ2-2, with no clear D. Per the germline V gene, CDR1 is SGHNT and CDR2 is YENEEA. The CDR3 is 15 residues long. V was trimmed by 0 bases and J by 1 base, leaving 6 bases between them. In nucleotides, the CDR3 is TGTGCCAGCAGCTTAGACTACAGGAACACCGGGGAGCTGTTTTTT. Residues: CASSLDYRNTGELFF.

V is TRBV6-6 and J is TRBJ2-7; 11 bases fit TRBD1. J lost 7 bases, V lost 4 bases, and 12 bases had no gene match. CDR1 is MNHNY, CDR2 SVGAGI, per germline (reference sequence). CDR3 length: 16 residues. Written as DNA, the CDR3 is TGTGCCAGCAGTTCCTCACCTGGACAGGGGGCCTGGGAGCAGTACTTC. Translating gives CASSSSPGQGAWEQYF.

V and J are TRBV5-1 and TRBJ1-1; 9 nucleotides match TRBD1. J was trimmed by 1 base and V by 4 bases; bases with no gene match: 11. The CDR3 is 17 amino acids. Germline CDR1 is SGHRS and CDR2 is YFSETQ. In DNA, the CDR3 is TGCGCCAGCAGCCCGATGGACAGGGGTTTGGCGAACACTGAAGCTTTCTTT. This sequence encodes CASSPMDRGLANTEAFF.

The chain carries TRBV29-1 and TRBJ2-5; D call uncertain. The CDR3 has 14 residues. Germline CDR1 SQVTM, CDR2 ANQGSEA. V was shortened by 1 base and J by 4 bases, with 13 bases between the two germline ends. The CDR3 bases are TGCAGCGTTGAAGGTCGTAATAGCCCAGAGACCCAGTACTTC. It yields the protein CSVEGRNSPETQYF.

The chain is built from TRBV19 and TRBJ1-2, with TRBD1 matching 7 bases. The germline V gene encodes CDR1 LNHDA and CDR2 SQIVND (reference sequence). This CDR3 contains 15 residues. Unmatched junction bases numbered 10, after V lost 6 bases and J lost 3 bases. In nucleotides, the CDR3 is TGTGCCAGTAGGGGGTCAGGGGGTCGACACTATGGCTACACCTTC. This gives the protein CASRGSGGRHYGYTF.

The V call is TRBV20-1, the J call TRBJ2-5; weak D call: TRBD2 (5 bases). Trimming left V 3 bases short and J 1 base short, with 9 bases between. CDR1 and CDR2 from the germline V gene are DFQATT and SNEGSKA (reference sequence). The CDR3 extends over 13 amino acids. The CDR3 region has the DNA TGCAGTGCTAGTTTGAGGGTCCAAGAGACCCAGTACTTC. Amino acid sequence: CSASLRVQETQYF.

The chain is built from TRBV28 and TRBJ1-3; D is unclear. The CDR3 is 14 residues long. Between the trimmed V and J ends, which lost 7 bases and 0 bases, there was a span of 10 bases. Germline assignment: CDR1 MDHEN and CDR2 SYDVKM. The DNA for the CDR3 is TGTGCCAGCACTGAGGGCCGCTCTGGAAACACCATATATTTT. Amino acid sequence: CASTEGRSGNTIYF.

The V gene is TRBV3-1 (or the pseudogene TRBV3-2), the J gene TRBJ1-6; no clear D. The CDR3 is 18 amino acids. The V and J ends lost 4 bases and 7 bases respectively, with 23 bases between them. Germline V lookup: CDR1 LGHDT, CDR2 YNNKEL (reference sequence). CDR3 amino acids: CASSPSRGRERYNSPLHF. The CDR3, as DNA: TGTGCCAGCAGCCCCTCCCGGGGAAGGGAAAGGTACAATTCACCCCTCCACTTT.

A remark on this clone: Other nucleotide sequences in the sample specify the same CDR3. The chain uses TRBV5-1 and TRBJ1-1; D not certain. V shed 3 bases and J shed 1 base, with 7 bases lying between them. Germline V gives CDR1 SGHRS, CDR2 YFSETQ. The CDR3 consists of 13 residues. CDR3 bases: TGCGCCAGCAGCTCTACAGCGAACACTGAAGCTTTCTTT. Amino acid sequence: CASSSTANTEAFF.

The chain combines TRBV29-1 with TRBJ2-3; D remains ambiguous. The CDR3 extends over 12 amino acids. Per germline, CDR1 SQVTM and CDR2 ANQGSEA. Trimming left V 3 bases short and J 5 bases short, with 9 bases between. CDR3 nucleotides: TGCAGCGTTGATTCAGGAAAAGATACGCAGTATTTT. This codes for CSVDSGKDTQYF.

The chain couples TRBV6-6 to TRBJ2-7, with 9 bases aligning to TRBD1. V shed 6 bases and J 3 bases; nucleotides not matched to a gene: 6. The germline V gene encodes CDR1 MNHNY and CDR2 SVGAGI (reference sequence). The CDR3 covers 14 residues. The CDR3: CASRTGTGNYEQYF. The CDR3 DNA is TGTGCCAGCAGAACCGGGACAGGGAACTACGAGCAGTACTTC.

V usage is TRBV29-1 and J usage is TRBJ1-2, with 9 bases lining up with TRBD1. Germline loops: CDR1 SQVTM, CDR2 ANQGSEA. This CDR3 is built from 14 residues. V dropped 4 bases and J dropped 4; count of bases not matched to a gene: 7. The CDR3 region has the DNA TGCAGCGTTGGGGAGACAGGGGGAGTCTATGGCTACACCTTC. Amino acid sequence: CSVGETGGVYGYTF.

V and J are TRBV11-2 and TRBJ2-1, with TRBD2 matching 11 bases. The CDR3 totals 14 residues. CDR1 is SGHAT and CDR2 is FQNNGV in the germline V gene. Unmatched junction bases numbered 2, after V lost 6 bases and J lost 4 bases. The CDR3 here is CASRTSGVYNEQFF. The CDR3 coding sequence is TGTGCCAGCAGGACTAGCGGGGTTTACAATGAGCAGTTCTTC.

V is TRBV3-1 (or the pseudogene TRBV3-2) and J is TRBJ2-2; 12 bases align to TRBD2. Germline CDR1 and CDR2: LGHDT and YNNKEL (reference sequence). V was clipped by 6 bases and J by 4 bases; unmatched bases: 6. The CDR3 extends over 16 amino acids. CDR3 region: CASRKGLAGITGELFF. DNA of the CDR3: TGTGCCAGCAGAAAAGGACTAGCGGGGATCACCGGGGAGCTGTTTTTT.

The chain is built from TRBV7-8 and TRBJ1-5; 7 nucleotides line up with TRBD1. Germline V gene sequence: CDR1 SGHVS, CDR2 FQNEAQ. CDR3 length equals 17 residues. The ends lost 2 bases at V and 0 bases at J; junction bases unmatched: 7. The CDR3 region has the DNA TGTGCCAGCAGCTTAATGGGCAGGGGGTATAGCAATCAGCCCCAGCATTTT. Encoded protein: CASSLMGRGYSNQPQHF.

Only one count was recorded for this clone. This chain joins TRBV11-3 and TRBJ1-1; D remains unclear. Germline lookup yields CDR1 SGHNT and CDR2 YENEEA. CDR3 size: 14 residues. V lost 4 bases and J lost 2, with 11 bases in between. Here the CDR3 reads CASSYQGGNTEAFF. CDR3 bases: TGTGCCAGCAGCTACCAAGGAGGAAACACTGAAGCTTTCTTT.

The rearrangement joins TRBV30 to TRBJ1-1, with 9 bases identical to TRBD1. Germline CDR1 reads GTSNPN; CDR2 reads SVGIG (reference sequence). J gave up 5 bases and V 1 base, and 8 bases lay outside the gene matches. The CDR3 runs 15 residues. The CDR3 region is CAWSGRTGDYTEAFF. The CDR3 DNA is TGTGCCTGGAGTGGACGGACAGGGGATTATACTGAAGCTTTCTTT.

The chain joins TRBV4-2 to TRBJ2-3; D gene unclear. The germline gives CDR1 LGHNA, CDR2 YNFKEQ. The V and J ends lost 0 bases and 7 bases respectively, with 8 bases between them. The CDR3 spans 13 residues. The CDR3 is CASSQDRRYTQYF. CDR3 DNA sequence: TGTGCCAGCAGCCAAGACCGGAGATATACGCAGTATTTT.

The chain carries TRBV29-1 and TRBJ1-1; 11 bases align to TRBD1. CDR1 and CDR2 (germline): SQVTM, ANQGSEA. The CDR3 sequence is 14 residues long. The V and J ends lost 7 bases and 2 bases, in that order; junction bases with no gene match: 6. The CDR3 protein is CSAQDRGLNTEAFF. In nucleotides, the CDR3 is TGCAGCGCCCAGGACAGGGGGCTAAACACTGAAGCTTTCTTT.